These 20 T cell receptor beta chains share one sample of origin, sequenced in a study of shared clonotypes between healthy human individuals. The repertoire was sequenced with immunoSEQ multiplex PCR; TCRdb's copy has only in-frame clones and lacks some. The sample yields about 560,000 clones, roughly 72% seen once. The material sequenced was PBMCs. Every receptor here comes from a middle-aged woman in good health. Some clones in this sample may be carry-over from other donors' samples.

The V and J genes are TRBV28 and TRBJ2-3; D is perhaps TRBD1 (5 bases). Germline lookup yields CDR1 MDHEN and CDR2 SYDVKM. The CDR3 runs 15 residues. V was pared by 10 bases and J by 0 bases, with 17 bases between. The CDR3 region has the DNA TGTGCCATCTTACAGGAGAGAACCAGCACAGATACGCAGTATTTT. Its protein is CAILQERTSTDTQYF.

V and J are TRBV19 and TRBJ1-5; 7 positions agree with TRBD1. Germline assignment: CDR1 LNHDA and CDR2 SQIVND (reference sequence). The length of the CDR3 is 14 residues. J lost 6 bases, V lost 4 bases, and 6 bases had no gene match. The DNA of the CDR3 is TGTGCCAGTAGTAAGGGGACAGCGGGTCAGCCCCAGCATTTT. Translation gives CASSKGTAGQPQHF.

This clone has a handful of counts. Since a much larger clone is just one base distant, this may be a read error. This chain links TRBV30 with TRBJ1-2; no definite D call. V was shortened by 1 base and J by 4 bases, with 10 bases between the two germline ends. Looked up from germline, CDR1 is GTSNPN and CDR2 is SVGIG (reference sequence). The CDR3 covers 13 residues. The CDR3 region has the DNA TGTGCCTGGAGTGCTCACAGAACCTATGGCTACACCTTC. This translates into CAWSAHRTYGYTF. The variable domain in full, with the rest retrieved from reference TRBV30 and TRBJ1-2, is SQTIHQWPATLVQPVGSPLSLECTVEGTSNPNLYWYRQAAGRGLQLLFYSVGIGQISSEVPQNLSASRPQDRQFILSSKKLLLSDSGFYLCAWSAHRTYGYTFGSGTRLTVV.

V is TRBV30 and J is TRBJ2-4; D is undetermined. In germline, CDR1 is GTSNPN, CDR2 SVGIG (reference sequence). V was clipped by 1 base and J by 0 bases, with 10 bases between them. The CDR3 runs to 15 residues. This CDR3 reads CAWSGDNLAKNIQYF. The CDR3 DNA is TGTGCCTGGAGTGGAGATAACCTAGCCAAAAACATTCAGTACTTC.

This chain links TRBV18 with TRBJ1-5; 9 nucleotides line up with TRBD1. The CDR3 consists of 15 residues. From germline, CDR1 is KGHSH and CDR2 LQKENI. The V gene end was trimmed by 2 bases and the J gene end by 9 bases; junction bases not matched to a gene: 8. The CDR3: CASSPTGTGSAPQHF. DNA of the CDR3: TGTGCCAGCTCACCAACCGGGACAGGGTCAGCGCCCCAGCATTTT.

The V call is TRBV15, the J call TRBJ1-2; 9 bases align to TRBD1. The CDR3 is 15 residues long. The ends lost 3 bases at V and 4 bases at J; junction bases unmatched: 6. Germline V gives CDR1 LNHNV, CDR2 YYDKDF (reference sequence). CDR3 sequence (DNA): TGTGCCACCAGCAGGGCGAGGACAGGGGTCTATGGCTACACCTTC. It specifies CATSRARTGVYGYTF. Combining the CDR3 with reference TRBV15 and TRBJ1-2 gives the whole variable domain DAMVIQNPRYQVTQFGKPVTLSCSQTLNHNVMYWYQQKSSQAPKLLFHYYDKDFNNEADTPDNFQSRRPNTSFCFLDIRSPGLGDTAMYLCATSRARTGVYGYTFGSGTRLTVV.

A remark on this clone: Other DNA sequences within the sample encode an identical CDR3. The chain recombines TRBV18 with TRBJ2-3, with D perhaps matching TRBD2 (6 bases). The germline CDR1 and CDR2 sequences are KGHSH and LQKENI. V gave up 2 bases and J gave up 2 bases, with 11 bases separating them. This CDR3 spans 15 amino acids. The CDR3 sequence: CASSPKLAATDTQYF. CDR3 nucleotides: TGTGCCAGCTCACCAAAGTTAGCGGCCACAGATACGCAGTATTTT.

This rearrangement joins TRBV7-2 to TRBJ1-4, with 7 bases that match TRBD1. Germline values: CDR1 SGHTA, CDR2 FQGNSA. V shed 6 bases, J shed 6 bases, and the junction held 7 bases outside the gene matches. There are 14 residues in the CDR3. This chain's CDR3 is CASRPPTGHEKLFF. The CDR3 nucleotides read TGTGCCAGCAGACCGCCGACAGGGCATGAAAAACTGTTTTTT.

J is TRBJ1-6 and V is TRBV6-5; D is possibly TRBD1 (6 bases). The CDR3 covers 14 residues. The V end lost 2 bases, the J end lost 7 bases, and 9 bases lay between the germline ends. The germline gives CDR1 MNHEY, CDR2 SVGAGI. CDR3 sequence: CASSYRGLNSPLHF. Written as DNA, the CDR3 is TGTGCCAGCAGTTACCGGGGGCTGAATTCACCCCTCCACTTT.

The chain joins TRBV28 to TRBJ2-1; 10 bases are a match to TRBD2. V was pared by 5 bases and J by 4 bases, with 8 bases of the junction left unmatched. This CDR3 has 16 amino acids. CDR1 is MDHEN, CDR2 SYDVKM, per germline. The CDR3 region is CASSPQSSGSYNEQFF. DNA of the CDR3: TGTGCCAGCAGTCCCCAATCTAGCGGGAGTTACAATGAGCAGTTCTTC.

The chain uses TRBV19 and TRBJ2-5; D is perhaps TRBD1 (6 bases). This CDR3 spans 14 amino acids. Germline values: CDR1 LNHDA, CDR2 SQIVND (reference sequence). Trimming took 1 base from V and 5 from J, leaving 11 bases between them. CDR3 sequence (DNA): TGTGCCAGTAGTATAGGACACAGGGCCGAGACCCAGTACTTC. This translates into CASSIGHRAETQYF.

This chain joins TRBV28 and TRBJ2-7; 8 bases are a match to TRBD2. J was trimmed by 3 bases and V by 2 bases; bases with no gene match: 6. The germline V gene has CDR1 MDHEN and CDR2 SYDVKM. The CDR3 sequence is 15 residues long. In DNA, the CDR3 is TGTGCCAGCAGTTTACCAGCGGGAGCGGTCTACGAGCAGTACTTC. This translates into CASSLPAGAVYEQYF. The variable domain in full, completed from reference TRBV28 and TRBJ2-7, reads DVKVTQSSRYLVKRTGEKVFLECVQDMDHENMFWYRQDPGLGLRLIYFSYDVKMKEKGDIPEGYSVSREKKERFSLILESASTNQTSMYLCASSLPAGAVYEQYFGPGTRLTVT.

This rearrangement joins TRBV5-6 to TRBJ1-2; TRBD1 aligns across 7 bases. Germline V lookup: CDR1 SGHDT, CDR2 YYEEEE. Trimming cost V 4 bases and J 8 bases; bases outside gene matches: 5. The CDR3 spans 12 residues. In nucleotides, the CDR3 is TGTGCCAGCAGCCAACAGGGGCACGGCTACACCTTC. Its translation: CASSQQGHGYTF. The full variable domain, completed using reference TRBV5-6 and TRBJ1-2, is DAGVTQSPTHLIKTRGQQVTLRCSPKSGHDTVSWYQQALGQGPQFIFQYYEEEERQRGNFPDRFSGHQFPNYSSELNVNALLLGDSALYLCASSQQGHGYTFGSGTRLTVV.

A few counts support this clone. This chain links TRBV25-1 with TRBJ1-5; TRBD1 matches at 8 bases. CDR3 size: 15 residues. Trimming took 6 bases from V and 5 from J; bases not matched to a gene: 9. CDR1 MGHDK and CDR2 SYGVNS come from the germline V gene. The CDR3 DNA follows: TGTGCCAGCAGCGAACGACAGGGGAGTTATCAGCCCCAGCATTTT. Translated, it gives CASSERQGSYQPQHF.

In its sample, this clone was seen a few times. V and J are TRBV7-9 and TRBJ1-1; TRBD1 aligns across 7 bases. CDR1 and CDR2 from the germline V gene are SEHNR and FQNEAQ (reference sequence). There are 14 residues in the CDR3. J lost 1 base, V lost 1 base, and 0 bases had no gene match. For the CDR3, the DNA is TGTGCCAGCAGCTTAGGGGACAGGAACACTGAAGCTTTCTTT. This encodes CASSLGDRNTEAFF. The variable domain in full, completed from reference TRBV7-9 and TRBJ1-1, reads DTGVSQNPRHKITKRGQNVTFRCDPISEHNRLYWYRQTLGQGPEFLTYFQNEAQLEKSRLLSDRFSAERPKGSFSTLEIQRTEQGDSAMYLCASSLGDRNTEAFFGQGTRLTVV.

V gene TRBV7-9 combines with J gene TRBJ1-1; D not certain. The length of the CDR3 is 15 residues. V was trimmed by 0 bases and J by 4 bases, leaving 12 bases between them. Germline CDR1 and CDR2: SEHNR and FQNEAQ (reference sequence). The CDR3 reads CASSLARSWVTEAFF. The DNA for the CDR3 is TGTGCCAGCAGCTTAGCGCGGTCCTGGGTCACTGAAGCTTTCTTT.

Note on this clone: A read error likely explains this, since a far larger clone differs by one base. This chain joins TRBV5-8 and TRBJ2-5; 7 positions match TRBD1. The CDR3 totals 14 residues. Germline loops: CDR1 SGHTS, CDR2 YDEGEE. For the CDR3, the DNA is TGTGCCAGCAGCCAGGGACAGATCCAAGGGACCCAGTACTTC. The encoded protein is CASSQGQIQGTQYF.

The CDR3 region has the DNA TGTGCCAGCAGCCAGGGCGGGGTTAACTATGGCTACACCTTC. The encoded protein is CASSQGGVNYGYTF. This rearrangement joins TRBV11-2 to TRBJ1-2, with a tentative D call TRBD1 (5 bases). Deletions cut 5 bases from V and 1 base from J, with 11 bases between. The V gene's germline CDR1 is SGHAT and CDR2 FQNNGV. The CDR3 contains 14 residues.

As for this clone: The sample holds other DNA sequences that translate to the same CDR3. The genes are TRBV7-2 and TRBJ1-1; no firm D call. V lost 0 bases to trimming and J lost 5 bases, with 7 bases between them. Germline CDR1 is SGHTA and CDR2 is FQGNSA. The CDR3 has 13 amino acids. CDR3 protein: CASSLAPGTEAFF. The CDR3 DNA reads TGTGCCAGCAGCTTAGCGCCCGGGACTGAAGCTTTCTTT. Supplemented by reference TRBV7-2 and TRBJ1-1, the full variable domain reads GAGVSQSPSNKVTEKGKDVELRCDPISGHTALYWYRQSLGQGLEFLIYFQGNSAPDKSGLPSDRFSAERTGGSVSTLTIQRTQQEDSAVYLCASSLAPGTEAFFGQGTRLTVV.

Concerning this clone itself: This probably arose from a read error, given a far larger clone one base away. The sample has other DNA sequences that encode this CDR3 too. The rearrangement joins TRBV30 to TRBJ2-1; TRBD2 might be the D (6 bases). V gave up 3 bases and J gave up 2 bases, with 8 bases separating them. CDR1 is GTSNPN, CDR2 SVGIG, per germline (reference sequence). The CDR3 is 13 amino acids. CDR3 in DNA: TGTGCCTGGAGCGGGAGAGCCTACAATGAGCAGTTCTTC. It is translated as CAWSGRAYNEQFF. Full variable domain (outside the CDR3, taken from reference TRBV30 and TRBJ2-1): SQTIHQWPATLVQPVGSPLSLECTVEGTSNPNLYWYRQAAGRGLQLLFYSVGIGQISSEVPQNLSASRPQDRQFILSSKKLLLSDSGFYLCAWSGRAYNEQFFGPGTRLTVL.